Below, one TCR beta chain is given with its context. Its specificity is unknown. The sample originates from a study of OX40 agonist ivuxolimab in advanced cancers. General study points: The antigens recognized by the expanded peripheral T cells, that is their antigen specificity, were not determined.

The repertoire was sequenced with immunoSEQ multiplex PCR; TCRdb's copy has only in-frame clones and lacks some. The repertoire has tens of thousands of clones, around 84% of them found once; the top ten carry almost 0.65%. The sequencing used CD4+ or CD8+ T cells sorted from blood, collected in a trial of the OX40 agonist ivuxolimab. This sequence originates from an adult with an advanced solid tumor such as melanoma, head and neck, liver or kidney cancer.

CDR3 sequence (DNA): TGTGCCAGCAGTTCCCCTTCGGCCTACGAGCAGTACTTC. Its translation is CASSSPSAYEQYF. This chain links TRBV28 with TRBJ2-7; D gene unclear. Per the germline V gene, CDR1 is MDHEN and CDR2 is SYDVKM. Trimming stripped 4 bases from V and 2 bases from J, with 9 bases between. The CDR3 length is 13 residues. The full variable domain, completed using reference TRBV28 and TRBJ2-7, is DVKVTQSSRYLVKRTGEKVFLECVQDMDHENMFWYRQDPGLGLRLIYFSYDVKMKEKGDIPEGYSVSREKKERFSLILESASTNQTSMYLCASSSPSAYEQYFGPGTRLTVT.